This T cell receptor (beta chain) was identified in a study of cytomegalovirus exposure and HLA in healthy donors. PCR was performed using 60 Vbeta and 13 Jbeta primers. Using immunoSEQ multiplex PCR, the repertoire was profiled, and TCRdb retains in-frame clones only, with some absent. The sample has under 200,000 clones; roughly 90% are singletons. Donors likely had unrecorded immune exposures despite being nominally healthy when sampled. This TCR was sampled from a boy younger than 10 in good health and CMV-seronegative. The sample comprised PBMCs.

The CDR3 region is CASSFEWRGGTDTQYF. Here the CDR3 DNA reads TGTGCCAGCAGCTTTGAGTGGCGGGGGGGCACAGATACGCAGTATTTT. The V call is TRBV5-4, the J call TRBJ2-3, with 8 bases aligning to TRBD2. Germline lookup yields CDR1 SGHNT and CDR2 YYREEE (reference sequence). The CDR3 is 16 amino acids. V was pared by 2 bases and J by 1 base, with 6 bases of the junction left unmatched.